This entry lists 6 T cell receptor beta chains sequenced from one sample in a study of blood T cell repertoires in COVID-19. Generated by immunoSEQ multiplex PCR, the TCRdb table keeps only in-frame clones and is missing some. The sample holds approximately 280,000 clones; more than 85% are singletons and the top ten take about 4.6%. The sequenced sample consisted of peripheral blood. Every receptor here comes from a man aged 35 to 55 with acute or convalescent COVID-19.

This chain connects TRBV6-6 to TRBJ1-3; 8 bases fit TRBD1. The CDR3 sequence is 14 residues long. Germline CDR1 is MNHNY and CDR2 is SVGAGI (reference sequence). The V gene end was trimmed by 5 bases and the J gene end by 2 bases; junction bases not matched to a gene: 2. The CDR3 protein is CASSTGGPGNTIYF. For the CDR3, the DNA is TGTGCCAGCAGTACAGGGGGACCTGGAAACACCATATATTTT.

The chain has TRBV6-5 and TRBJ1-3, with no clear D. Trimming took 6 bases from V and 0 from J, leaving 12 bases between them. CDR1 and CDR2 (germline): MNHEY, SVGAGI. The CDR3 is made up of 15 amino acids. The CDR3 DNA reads TGTGCCAGCAGCCCCGACTTTTCCTCTGGAAACACCATATATTTT. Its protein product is CASSPDFSSGNTIYF.

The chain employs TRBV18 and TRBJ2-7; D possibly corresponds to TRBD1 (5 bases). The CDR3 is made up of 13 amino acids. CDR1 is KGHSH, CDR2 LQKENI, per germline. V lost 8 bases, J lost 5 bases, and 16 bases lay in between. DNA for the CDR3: TGTGCCAGCCGAGGACAAGGGGTCCACGAGCAGTACTTC. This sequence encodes CASRGQGVHEQYF.

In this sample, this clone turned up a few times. The CDR3 region has the DNA TGCGCCAGCAGCCGAATGGGACAGGACACCTACGAGCAGTACTTC. It is translated as CASSRMGQDTYEQYF. V usage is TRBV5-1 and J usage is TRBJ2-7; 8 positions agree with TRBD1. Germline CDR1 reads SGHRS; CDR2 reads YFSETQ. Unmatched junction bases numbered 8, after V lost 4 bases and J lost 2 bases. CDR3 length equals 15 residues.

Here the CDR3 DNA reads TGTGCCAGCAGCTTAGAGGCAAGAGGCACTGAAGCTTTCTTT. This translates into CASSLEARGTEAFF. The chain recombines TRBV11-3 with TRBJ1-1, with D uncertain. From germline, CDR1 is SGHNT and CDR2 YENEEA. This CDR3 has 14 amino acids. Trimming cost V 0 bases and J 4 bases, with 9 bases left between them.

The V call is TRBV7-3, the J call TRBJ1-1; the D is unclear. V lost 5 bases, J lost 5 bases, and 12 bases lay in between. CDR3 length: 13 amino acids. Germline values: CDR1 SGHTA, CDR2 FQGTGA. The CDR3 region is CASSPRPGTEAFF. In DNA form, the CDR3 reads TGTGCCAGCAGCCCGAGGCCGGGGACTGAAGCTTTCTTT. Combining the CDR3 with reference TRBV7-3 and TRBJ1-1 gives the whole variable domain GAGVSQTPSNKVTEKGKYVELRCDPISGHTALYWYRQSLGQGPEFLIYFQGTGAADDSGLPNDRFFAVRPEGSVSTLKIQRTERGDSAVYLCASSPRPGTEAFFGQGTRLTVV.